This TCR beta chain was profiled in a study of blood T cell repertoires in COVID-19. Study background: T cells, B-cell-depleted T cells, or PBMCs provided the cDNA or gDNA that served as material.

Clones were sequenced by immunoSEQ multiplex PCR, and TCRdb holds only the in-frame ones, with some missing. This table holds a few hundred thousand clones, 80% to 90% found once. Germline V gives CDR1 SQVTM, CDR2 ANQGSEA. V was cut by 5 bases and J by 4 bases, with 20 bases left in between. The CDR3 covers 15 residues. The chain recombines TRBV29-1 with TRBJ1-2, with a tentative D call TRBD1 (6 bases). The specimen was peripheral blood. The receptor was isolated from a woman of 80 years or more with acute or convalescent COVID-19. The CDR3 DNA reads as TGCAGCGTTACACCCCGGACAGATGGGGGCTATGGCTACACCTTC. This sequence encodes CSVTPRTDGGYGYTF. Variable domain in full (rest from reference TRBV29-1 and TRBJ1-2): SAVISQKPSRDICQRGTSLTIQCQVDSQVTMMFWYRQQPGQSLTLIATANQGSEATYESGFVIDKFPISRPNLTFSTLTVSNMSPEDSSIYLCSVTPRTDGGYGYTFGSGTRLTVV.